What follows are 21 T cell receptor beta chains derived from one specimen sequenced in a study of monozygotic twins with inflammatory bowel disease. TCRdb re-called the 5' RACE reads and catalogs CDR3 proteins one per entry, DNA excluded. The record lists some 150,000 distinct CDR3 sequences, of which the ten most abundant hold 0.95% to 1.5%. Material for sequencing was blood. The receptors were gathered from a human donor with ulcerative colitis or Crohn's disease, or a healthy co-twin of an affected twin (not recorded which).

The chain uses TRBV28 and TRBJ2-1; TCRdb proposes TRBD1, but this gene call is untestable without DNA. Per germline, CDR1 MDHEN and CDR2 SYDVKM. The CDR3 contains 17 residues. CDR3 amino acids: CASSLVGIWSSYNEQFF.

The chain carries TRBV30 and TRBJ2-3; the D call from TCRdb, TRBD1, cannot be confirmed without DNA. Looked up from germline, CDR1 is GTSNPN and CDR2 is SVGIG (reference sequence). This CDR3 contains 15 residues. The CDR3 sequence: CAWSPDRVSTDTQYF. Supplemented by reference TRBV30 and TRBJ2-3, the full variable domain reads SQTIHQWPATLVQPVGSPLSLECTVEGTSNPNLYWYRQAAGRGLQLLFYSVGIGQISSEVPQNLSASRPQDRQFILSSKKLLLSDSGFYLCAWSPDRVSTDTQYFGPGTRLTVL.

The J gene is TRBJ2-1, the V gene TRBV27. This CDR3 is built from 13 residues. CDR1 and CDR2 from the germline V gene are MNHEY and SMNVEV (reference sequence). CDR3 protein: CASSLARYNEQFF.

This sequence joins TRBV6-5 and TRBJ2-2. The CDR3 has 15 amino acids. CDR1 and CDR2 from the germline V gene are MNHEY and SVGAGI. The CDR3 spells CASSYSPSTNGELFF.

This CDR3 is CASSPRQGAAYEQYF. The chain employs TRBV6-1 and TRBJ2-7; the TRBD1 assignment by TCRdb is unverifiable without DNA. This CDR3 has 15 amino acids. Germline assignment: CDR1 MNHNS and CDR2 SASEGT.

The gene calls are TRBV20-1 and TRBJ2-1; lacking DNA, the TRBD1 call made by TCRdb goes unchecked. This CDR3 region has 11 residues. Germline-derived CDR1 and CDR2 are DFQATT and SNEGSKA (reference sequence). CDR3: CSATQGGEQFF.

The chain combines TRBV20-1 with TRBJ1-5. Germline lookup yields CDR1 DFQATT and CDR2 SNEGSKA (reference sequence). CDR3 length: 14 residues. This CDR3 is CSARVGGNNQPQHF.

The rearrangement uses TRBV15 and TRBJ1-1. CDR1 is LNHNV, CDR2 YYDKDF, per germline (reference sequence). This CDR3 has 15 amino acids. The CDR3 here is CATSRETARDTEAFF.

V is TRBV7-8 and J is TRBJ2-1; the D call from TCRdb, TRBD1, cannot be confirmed without DNA. Germline CDR1 is SGHVS and CDR2 is FQNEAQ. CDR3 length: 17 amino acids. The CDR3 sequence: CASSSGSGGGSYNEQFF.

The J gene is TRBJ2-1, the V gene TRBV12-3 or TRBV12-4; the D call of TRBD1 rests on TCRdb alone, since no DNA is present to check it. The CDR3 runs to 15 residues. The chain's CDR3 is CASSFPGLGPNEQFF.

The CDR3 loop is CASSEYGAGGDEQFF. The chain carries TRBV25-1 and TRBJ2-1; TCRdb picks TRBD2, but there is no DNA to check that call. CDR1 is MGHDK, CDR2 SYGVNS, per germline. The CDR3 covers 15 residues.

The V call is TRBV2, the J call TRBJ1-4. This CDR3 spans 15 amino acids. CDR1 and CDR2 from the germline V gene are SNHLY and FYNNEI. The CDR3 is CASTLSSGGDEKLFF.

The gene calls are TRBV7-6 and TRBJ1-4. Germline-derived CDR1 and CDR2 are SGHVS and FNYEAQ. This CDR3 has 16 residues. The CDR3 sequence: CASSLGVSGANEKLFF.

The chain couples TRBV5-1 to TRBJ2-2; TCRdb reports TRBD2, a call that lacks DNA to check it against. Germline lookup yields CDR1 SGHRS and CDR2 YFSETQ. The CDR3 has 18 amino acids. CDR3 sequence: CASSLGLAGLGDTGELFF.

The chain couples TRBV5-1 to TRBJ2-1; TCRdb picks TRBD1, but there is no DNA to check that call. Germline lookup yields CDR1 SGHRS and CDR2 YFSETQ. The CDR3 sequence is 14 residues long. The CDR3 spells CASSKGQDNNEQFF.

The chain carries TRBV6-5 and TRBJ2-2; TCRdb lists TRBD1, though no DNA is available to test this call. In germline, CDR1 is MNHEY, CDR2 SVGAGI. This CDR3 has 13 amino acids. The CDR3 protein is CASSYGGPGELFF.

The chain links TRBV12-3 or TRBV12-4 to TRBJ1-1; TCRdb's D call, TRBD1, is unchecked because there is no DNA. This CDR3 has 16 residues. CDR3 sequence: CASSSPIGGSNTEAFF.

The chain has TRBV9 and TRBJ2-2; TCRdb's D call of TRBD1 is untestable without DNA. The length of the CDR3 is 16 residues. Germline values: CDR1 SGDLS, CDR2 YYNGEE. The CDR3 spells CASSPKTGQNTGELFF.

The CDR3 is CASSPGPAAEQYF. The chain recombines TRBV11-3 with TRBJ2-7; TCRdb designates TRBD2, a call that cannot be tested without DNA. Per germline, CDR1 SGHNT and CDR2 YENEEA. The CDR3 runs to 13 residues.

The CDR3 region is CASSLFYEQYF. The chain joins TRBV7-2 to TRBJ2-7. CDR3 length equals 11 residues. Germline CDR1 is SGHTA and CDR2 is FQGNSA. The variable domain in full, completed from reference TRBV7-2 and TRBJ2-7, reads GAGVSQSPSNKVTEKGKDVELRCDPISGHTALYWYRQSLGQGLEFLIYFQGNSAPDKSGLPSDRFSAERTGGSVSTLTIQRTQQEDSAVYLCASSLFYEQYFGPGTRLTVT.

V gene TRBV5-1 combines with J gene TRBJ1-1; TCRdb picks TRBD1, but there is no DNA to check that call. This CDR3 region has 16 residues. Germline lookup yields CDR1 SGHRS and CDR2 YFSETQ. The CDR3 here is CASSLTGASLNTEAFF.